The 21 T cell receptor beta chains in this list originate from one sample, sequenced in a study of technical replicates of blood from a handful of donors (dated by TCRdb to the late 2010s). The library was produced with the immunoSEQ multiplex PCR assay. TCRdb limited this immuneACCESS table to in-frame rearrangements with V and J called. A share of clones is missing; checked studies link under half to unresolved V genes, and the rest is unexplained. The sample has more than 65,000 clones on record, over 75% of them singletons. Of the sample, approximately 4.6% is held by the ten largest clones. Specimen: PBMCs. All receptors come from a human donor in good health. Some clones in this sample may be carry-over from other donors' samples.

The chain joins TRBV7-2 to TRBJ1-2; tentatively, D is TRBD1 (6 bases). The CDR3 has 15 residues. V dropped 0 bases and J dropped 3 bases, with 11 bases sitting between them. The V gene's germline CDR1 is SGHTA and CDR2 FQGNSA. CDR3 protein: CASSLAGDTYYGYTF. CDR3 in DNA: TGTGCCAGCAGCTTAGCTGGGGACACATACTATGGCTACACCTTC.

This chain joins TRBV19 and TRBJ2-7; 7 positions agree with TRBD2. The germline V gene has CDR1 LNHDA and CDR2 SQIVND (reference sequence). The CDR3 sequence is 14 residues long. With V trimmed by 6 bases and J by 2 bases, 7 bases remained unmatched. Written as DNA, the CDR3 is TGTGCCAGTAGATCAGCGGGACTACCCTACGAGCAGTACTTC. Translated: CASRSAGLPYEQYF.

The chain uses TRBV14 and TRBJ1-6, with D perhaps matching TRBD1 (6 bases). From germline, CDR1 is SGHDN and CDR2 FVKESK. Between the trimmed V and J ends, which lost 4 bases and 0 bases, there was a span of 10 bases. This CDR3 is built from 16 residues. The CDR3 sequence is CASSRTGSSYNSPLHF. In DNA form, the CDR3 reads TGTGCCAGCAGCCGAACAGGGAGCTCCTATAATTCACCCCTCCACTTT.

This clone was detected only once. J is TRBJ2-7 and V is TRBV7-9, with 7 bases fitting TRBD2. CDR1 is SEHNR and CDR2 is FQNEAQ in the germline V gene (reference sequence). The CDR3 is made up of 13 amino acids. Germline trimming cut 6 bases from V and 0 bases from J; bases unmatched to any gene: 2. The CDR3 nucleotides are TGTGCCAGCAGGGGGGGGTCCTCCTACGAGCAGTACTTC. Encoded protein: CASRGGSSYEQYF.

The CDR3 sequence is CASSVGGSGRNTIYF. CDR3 sequence (DNA): TGTGCCAGCAGCGTAGGGGGCAGTGGACGAAACACCATATATTTT. This rearrangement joins TRBV9 to TRBJ1-3; the D gene is possibly TRBD1 (5 bases). Trimming cost V 0 bases and J 5 bases, with 12 bases left between them. Germline CDR1 and CDR2: SGDLS and YYNGEE. This CDR3 region has 15 residues. Full variable domain (rest looked up from reference TRBV9 and TRBJ1-3): DSGVTQTPKHLITATGQRVTLRCSPRSGDLSVYWYQQSLDQGLQFLIQYYNGEERAKGNILERFSAQQFPDLHSELNLSSLELGDSALYFCASSVGGSGRNTIYFGEGSWLTVV.

The chain employs TRBV2 and TRBJ1-2; 8 bases match TRBD1. CDR1 and CDR2 (germline): SNHLY, FYNNEI. The CDR3 loop spans 15 amino acids. J gave up 4 bases and V 1 base, and 5 bases lay outside the gene matches. The CDR3 nucleotides are TGTGCCAGCAGTGAAGGGGTGGGACAGGTCTATGGCTACACCTTC. The encoded protein is CASSEGVGQVYGYTF. The variable domain in full, completed from reference TRBV2 and TRBJ1-2, reads EPEVTQTPSHQVTQMGQEVILRCVPISNHLYFYWYRQILGQKVEFLVSFYNNEISEKSEIFDDQFSVERPDGSNFTLKIRSTKLEDSAMYFCASSEGVGQVYGYTFGSGTRLTVV.

The chain employs TRBV4-3 and TRBJ1-6, with TRBD1 matching 7 bases. V lost 0 bases, J lost 9 bases, and 5 bases stayed unmatched. This CDR3 region has 15 residues. The germline V gene encodes CDR1 LGHNA and CDR2 YSLEER. The CDR3 bases are TGCGCCAGCAGCCAAGATAGTGACAGGGCTTCACCCCTCCACTTT. It is translated as CASSQDSDRASPLHF.

The CDR3 is CAISESGTEVANVLTF. CDR3 nucleotide sequence: TGTGCCATCAGTGAGTCCGGGACAGAGGTGGCCAACGTCCTGACTTTC. The chain employs TRBV10-3 and TRBJ2-6; 7 bases fit TRBD1. Losses at the gene ends were 0 bases for V and 6 bases for J; bases not matched to a gene: 5. Germline values: CDR1 ENHRY, CDR2 SYGVKD. The CDR3 covers 16 residues.

CDR3 DNA sequence: TGTGCCAGCAGCTTAGGCGGGGGCAGGGAGACCCAGTACTTC. Its protein is CASSLGGGRETQYF. The chain carries TRBV11-2 and TRBJ2-5; perhaps TRBD2 as D (7 bases). Germline lookup yields CDR1 SGHAT and CDR2 FQNNGV. CDR3 length: 14 amino acids. Trimming left V 1 base short and J 5 bases short, with 11 bases between. The entire variable domain, with the rest obtained from reference TRBV11-2 and TRBJ2-5, is as follows: EAGVAQSPRYKIIEKRQSVAFWCNPISGHATLYWYQQILGQGPKLLIQFQNNGVVDDSQLPKDRFSAERLKGVDSTLKIQPAKLEDSAVYLCASSLGGGRETQYFGPGTRLLVL.

The chain links TRBV7-2 to TRBJ2-7, with 11 bases that match TRBD2. This CDR3 comprises 15 residues. Germline V gene sequence: CDR1 SGHTA, CDR2 FQGNSA. V was clipped by 1 base and J by 3 bases; unmatched bases: 2. CDR3 region: CASSLGLAGGYEQYF. The CDR3 DNA follows: TGTGCCAGCAGCTTAGGTCTAGCGGGAGGCTACGAGCAGTACTTC.

The chain couples TRBV6-6 to TRBJ1-2, with D possibly being TRBD1 (6 bases). The CDR3 is 14 amino acids. V lost 0 bases, J lost 8 bases, and 13 bases lay in between. In germline, CDR1 is MNHNY, CDR2 SVGAGI (reference sequence). This chain's CDR3 is CASSYSSGQQGYTF. CDR3 DNA: TGTGCCAGCAGTTACTCGTCCGGACAGCAAGGCTACACCTTC.

The chain joins TRBV9 to TRBJ1-4; no definite D call. The CDR3 totals 17 residues. Germline CDR1 is SGDLS and CDR2 is YYNGEE. Between the trimmed V and J ends, which lost 3 bases and 6 bases, there was a span of 21 bases. The CDR3 DNA follows: TGTGCCAGCAGCGCGAGGCCGGTGGAGACCGGAGATGAAAAACTGTTTTTT. This encodes CASSARPVETGDEKLFF.

This clone was seen just once. The rearrangement joins TRBV19 to TRBJ1-1; tentative D call: TRBD1 (5 bases). CDR3 length: 15 residues. Germline assignment: CDR1 LNHDA and CDR2 SQIVND (reference sequence). Between the trimmed V and J ends, which lost 7 bases and 4 bases, there was a span of 19 bases. The chain's CDR3 is CASTPGRGSTTEAFF. The CDR3, as DNA: TGTGCCAGTACCCCGGGGAGGGGATCCACCACTGAAGCTTTCTTT. The complete variable domain, with remaining parts taken from reference TRBV19 and TRBJ1-1, reads DGGITQSPKYLFRKEGQNVTLSCEQNLNHDAMYWYRQDPGQGLRLIYYSQIVNDFQKGDIAEGYSVSREKKESFPLTVTSAQKNPTAFYLCASTPGRGSTTEAFFGQGTRLTVV.

The gene calls are TRBV20-1 and TRBJ2-5; D unresolved. V lost 0 bases and J lost 9, with 5 bases in between. The CDR3 is 10 residues long. Germline V gene lookup returns CDR1 DFQATT and CDR2 SNEGSKA (reference sequence). CDR3 coding DNA: TGCAGTGCTAGAGATATCGCCCAGTACTTC. The encoded protein is CSARDIAQYF.

Notes on this clone: Other DNA variants within this sample encode the same CDR3. The J gene is TRBJ1-1, the V gene TRBV5-1, with no clear D. The CDR3 contains 14 residues. Germline V gives CDR1 SGHRS, CDR2 YFSETQ. Between the trimmed V and J ends, which lost 5 bases and 3 bases, there was a span of 14 bases. The CDR3 region is CASSPAGGYTEAFF. CDR3 sequence (DNA): TGCGCCAGCAGTCCCGCTGGCGGGTACACTGAAGCTTTCTTT. Complete variable domain (other parts from reference TRBV5-1 and TRBJ1-1): KAGVTQTPRYLIKTRGQQVTLSCSPISGHRSVSWYQQTPGQGLQFLFEYFSETQRNKGNFPGRFSGRQFSNSRSEMNVSTLELGDSALYLCASSPAGGYTEAFFGQGTRLTVV.

The V call is TRBV21-1, the J call TRBJ2-7; TRBD2 is taken as the D call from the table, unchecked against the DNA. TRBV21-1 is a known pseudogene. This CDR3 comprises 19 residues. CDR3 DNA sequence: TGTGCCAGCACCCCTTCAGGAACTAGCGGGAGGAGTAGCTCCTACGAGCAGTACTTC. Protein product: CASTPSGTSGRSSSYEQYF.

This clone was recorded a few times. The chain carries TRBV7-2 and TRBJ1-1; TRBD1 matches 8 bases. Germline CDR1 reads SGHTA; CDR2 reads FQGNSA. The CDR3 runs to 15 residues. V lost 5 bases, J lost 1 base, and 6 bases stayed unmatched. CDR3 DNA: TGTGCCAGCAGCCCACTTGGACAGGGGAACACTGAAGCTTTCTTT. Translation: CASSPLGQGNTEAFF.

This clone appeared once. The chain links TRBV7-3 to TRBJ2-2; 7 nucleotides match TRBD2. CDR3 size: 14 residues. Looked up from germline, CDR1 is SGHTA and CDR2 is FQGTGA. The V gene end was trimmed by 3 bases and the J gene end by 4 bases; junction bases not matched to a gene: 2. The CDR3 reads CASSFGTITGELFF. CDR3 coding DNA: TGTGCCAGCAGCTTCGGGACTATCACCGGGGAGCTGTTTTTT.

This clone is termed medium-sized. This CDR3 is also generated by other DNA sequences in the sample. The chain recombines TRBV5-1 with TRBJ1-1, with 8 bases matching TRBD1. The V segment lost 4 bases and the J segment 3 bases; nucleotides outside the gene matches: 5. The CDR3 loop spans 14 amino acids. Germline V CDR1 and CDR2: SGHRS, YFSETQ. CDR3 DNA: TGCGCCAGCAGCCCGGCAGGGGGCTACACTGAAGCTTTCTTT. Protein sequence: CASSPAGGYTEAFF. The complete variable domain, with remaining parts taken from reference TRBV5-1 and TRBJ1-1, reads KAGVTQTPRYLIKTRGQQVTLSCSPISGHRSVSWYQQTPGQGLQFLFEYFSETQRNKGNFPGRFSGRQFSNSRSEMNVSTLELGDSALYLCASSPAGGYTEAFFGQGTRLTVV.

The rearrangement uses TRBV30 and TRBJ1-2; D not certain. V was pared by 4 bases and J by 8 bases, with 17 bases between. This CDR3 has 13 amino acids. Germline lookup yields CDR1 GTSNPN and CDR2 SVGIG (reference sequence). The CDR3 DNA sequence: TGTGCCTGGAATCCAGGAAAGTTATGGGGCTACACCTTC. Translating it yields CAWNPGKLWGYTF.

The J gene is TRBJ2-7, the V gene TRBV9, with TRBD1 identical over 10 bases. CDR3 length: 15 residues. Germline V lookup: CDR1 SGDLS, CDR2 YYNGEE. Germline trimming cut 0 bases from V and 4 bases from J; bases unmatched to any gene: 4. The CDR3: CASSVEGTGAYEQYF. CDR3 DNA: TGTGCCAGCAGCGTAGAAGGGACAGGGGCTTACGAGCAGTACTTC.